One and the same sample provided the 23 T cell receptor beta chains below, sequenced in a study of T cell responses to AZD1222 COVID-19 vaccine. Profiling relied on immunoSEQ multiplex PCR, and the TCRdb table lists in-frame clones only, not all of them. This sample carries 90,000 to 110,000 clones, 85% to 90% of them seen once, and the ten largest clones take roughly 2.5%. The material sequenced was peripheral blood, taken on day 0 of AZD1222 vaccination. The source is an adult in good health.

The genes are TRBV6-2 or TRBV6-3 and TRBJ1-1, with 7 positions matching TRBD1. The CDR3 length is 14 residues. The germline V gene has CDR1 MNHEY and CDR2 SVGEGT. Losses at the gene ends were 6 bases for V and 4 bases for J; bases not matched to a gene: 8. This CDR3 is CASSLTGRSTEAFF. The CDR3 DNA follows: TGTGCCAGCAGCCTGACAGGGAGGAGCACTGAAGCTTTCTTT.

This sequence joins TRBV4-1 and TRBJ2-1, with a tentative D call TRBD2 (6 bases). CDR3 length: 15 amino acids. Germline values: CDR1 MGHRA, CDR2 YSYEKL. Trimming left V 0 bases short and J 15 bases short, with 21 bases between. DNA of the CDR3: TGCGCCAGCAGCCAAGATCGGGGGACTCTTCGGGATTGGTTCTTC. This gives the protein CASSQDRGTLRDWFF.

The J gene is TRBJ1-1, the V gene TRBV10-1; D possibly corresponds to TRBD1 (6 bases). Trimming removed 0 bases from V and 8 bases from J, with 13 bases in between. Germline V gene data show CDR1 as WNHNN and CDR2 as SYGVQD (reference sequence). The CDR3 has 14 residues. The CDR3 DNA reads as TGCGCCAGCAGTGAGTCACCGGGACAAGTCGAAGCTTTCTTT. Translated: CASSESPGQVEAFF.

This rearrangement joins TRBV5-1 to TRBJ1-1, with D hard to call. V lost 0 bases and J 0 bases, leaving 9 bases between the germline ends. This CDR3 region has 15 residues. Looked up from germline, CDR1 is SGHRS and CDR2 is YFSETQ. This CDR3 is CASSLDPVMNTEAFF. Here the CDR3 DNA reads TGCGCCAGCAGCTTGGACCCGGTAATGAACACTGAAGCTTTCTTT.

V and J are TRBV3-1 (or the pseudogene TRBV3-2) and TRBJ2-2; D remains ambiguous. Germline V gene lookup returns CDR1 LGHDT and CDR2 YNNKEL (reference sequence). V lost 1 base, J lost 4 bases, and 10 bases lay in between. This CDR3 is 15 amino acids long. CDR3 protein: CASSQAPVSTGELFF. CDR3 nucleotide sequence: TGTGCCAGCAGCCAAGCCCCCGTAAGCACCGGGGAGCTGTTTTTT.

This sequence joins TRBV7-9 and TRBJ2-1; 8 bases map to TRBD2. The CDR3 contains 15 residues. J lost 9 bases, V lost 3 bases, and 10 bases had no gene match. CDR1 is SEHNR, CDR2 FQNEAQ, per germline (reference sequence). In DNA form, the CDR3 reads TGTGCCAGCAGCTTCTCCAGCGGGAGAGGAATTGAGCAGTTCTTC. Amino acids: CASSFSSGRGIEQFF.

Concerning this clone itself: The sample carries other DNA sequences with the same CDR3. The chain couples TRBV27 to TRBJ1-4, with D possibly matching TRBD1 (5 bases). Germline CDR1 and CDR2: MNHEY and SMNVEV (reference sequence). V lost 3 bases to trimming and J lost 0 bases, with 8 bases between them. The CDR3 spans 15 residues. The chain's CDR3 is CASSFGGATNEKLFF. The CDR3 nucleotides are TGTGCCAGCAGTTTTGGGGGAGCAACTAATGAAAAACTGTTTTTT.

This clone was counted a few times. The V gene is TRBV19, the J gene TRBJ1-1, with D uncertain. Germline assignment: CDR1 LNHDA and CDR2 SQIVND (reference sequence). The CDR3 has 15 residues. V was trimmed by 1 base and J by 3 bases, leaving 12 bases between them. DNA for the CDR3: TGTGCCAGTAGTATAGGTAGTGGCTTTCACACTGAAGCTTTCTTT. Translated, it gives CASSIGSGFHTEAFF.

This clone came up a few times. The CDR3 spells CASSLAAGAVGTEAFF. The CDR3 DNA reads TGTGCCAGCAGCTTGGCAGCCGGGGCGGTTGGCACTGAAGCTTTCTTT. The J gene is TRBJ1-1, the V gene TRBV5-6, with D possibly TRBD1 on 5 matching bases. Trimming left V 0 bases short and J 4 bases short, with 16 bases between. This CDR3 has 16 residues. The germline V gene encodes CDR1 SGHDT and CDR2 YYEEEE.

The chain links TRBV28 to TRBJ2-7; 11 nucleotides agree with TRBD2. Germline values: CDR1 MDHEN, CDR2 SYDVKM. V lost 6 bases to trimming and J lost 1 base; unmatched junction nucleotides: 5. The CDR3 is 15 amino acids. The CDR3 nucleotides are TGTGCCAGCAGCCTCACTAGCGGGAGATCCTACGAGCAGTACTTC. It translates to CASSLTSGRSYEQYF.

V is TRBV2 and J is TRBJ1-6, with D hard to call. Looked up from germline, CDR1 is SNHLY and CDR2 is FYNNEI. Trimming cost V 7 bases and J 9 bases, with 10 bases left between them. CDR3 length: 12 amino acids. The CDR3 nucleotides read TGTGCCAGCACCGCACAGCTTTCACCCCTCCACTTT. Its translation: CASTAQLSPLHF.

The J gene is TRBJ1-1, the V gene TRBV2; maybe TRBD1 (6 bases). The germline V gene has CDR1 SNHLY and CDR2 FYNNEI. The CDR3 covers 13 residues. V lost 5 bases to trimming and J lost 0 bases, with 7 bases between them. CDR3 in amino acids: CASSRGLNTEAFF. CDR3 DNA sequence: TGTGCCAGCAGTCGGGGGCTGAACACTGAAGCTTTCTTT.

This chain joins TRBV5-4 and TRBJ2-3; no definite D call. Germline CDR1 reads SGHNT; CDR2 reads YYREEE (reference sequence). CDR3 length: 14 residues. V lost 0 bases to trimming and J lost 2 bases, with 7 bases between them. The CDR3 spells CASSLGKATDTQYF. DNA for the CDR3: TGTGCCAGCAGCTTGGGGAAAGCCACAGATACGCAGTATTTT. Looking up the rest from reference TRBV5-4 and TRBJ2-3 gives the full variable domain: ETGVTQSPTHLIKTRGQQVTLRCSSQSGHNTVSWYQQALGQGPQFIFQYYREEENGRGNFPPRFSGLQFPNYSSELNVNALELDDSALYLCASSLGKATDTQYFGPGTRLTVL.

CDR3 sequence: CASSPTQGGGEQFF. DNA for the CDR3: TGTGCCAGCTCACCCACCCAGGGGGGCGGTGAGCAGTTCTTC. The rearrangement joins TRBV18 to TRBJ2-1; the D gene is possibly TRBD1 (7 bases). Deletions cut 3 bases from V and 9 bases from J, with 15 bases between. CDR3 size: 14 residues. The germline V gene has CDR1 KGHSH and CDR2 LQKENI.

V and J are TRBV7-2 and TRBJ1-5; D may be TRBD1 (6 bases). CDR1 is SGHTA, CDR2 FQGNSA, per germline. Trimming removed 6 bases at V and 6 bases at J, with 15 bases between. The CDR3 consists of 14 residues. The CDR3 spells CASSPDRPGQPQHF. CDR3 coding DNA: TGTGCCAGCAGTCCAGACAGGCCGGGTCAGCCCCAGCATTTT.

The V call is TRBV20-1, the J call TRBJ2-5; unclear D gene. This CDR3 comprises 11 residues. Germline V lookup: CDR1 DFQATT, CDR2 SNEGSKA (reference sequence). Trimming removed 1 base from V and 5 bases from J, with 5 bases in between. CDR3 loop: CSARVGETQYF. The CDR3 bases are TGCAGTGCTAGAGTTGGGGAGACCCAGTACTTC.

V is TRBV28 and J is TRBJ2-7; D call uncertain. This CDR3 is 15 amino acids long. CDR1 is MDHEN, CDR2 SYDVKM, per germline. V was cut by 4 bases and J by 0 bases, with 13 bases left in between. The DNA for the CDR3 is TGTGCCAGCAGTTACCTTCCCCCTACCTCCTACGAGCAGTACTTC. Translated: CASSYLPPTSYEQYF.

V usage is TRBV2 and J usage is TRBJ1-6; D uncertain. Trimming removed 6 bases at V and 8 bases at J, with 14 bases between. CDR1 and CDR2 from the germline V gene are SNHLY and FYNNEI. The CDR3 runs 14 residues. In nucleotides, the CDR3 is TGTGCCAGCAGCTATCAGGCGAGGTATTCACCCCTCCACTTT. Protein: CASSYQARYSPLHF. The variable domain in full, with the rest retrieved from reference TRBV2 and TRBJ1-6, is EPEVTQTPSHQVTQMGQEVILRCVPISNHLYFYWYRQILGQKVEFLVSFYNNEISEKSEIFDDQFSVERPDGSNFTLKIRSTKLEDSAMYFCASSYQARYSPLHFGNGTRLTVT.

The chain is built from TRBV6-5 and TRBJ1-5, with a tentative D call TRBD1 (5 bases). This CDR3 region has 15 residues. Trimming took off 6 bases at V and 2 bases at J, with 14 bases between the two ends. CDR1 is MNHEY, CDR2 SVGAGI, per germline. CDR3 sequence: CASRPRGSGNQPQHF. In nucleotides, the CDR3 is TGTGCCAGCAGGCCACGGGGGTCGGGCAATCAGCCCCAGCATTTT.

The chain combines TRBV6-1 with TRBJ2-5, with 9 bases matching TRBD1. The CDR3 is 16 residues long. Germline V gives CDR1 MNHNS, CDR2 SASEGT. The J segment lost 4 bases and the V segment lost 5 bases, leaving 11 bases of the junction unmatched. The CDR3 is CASSKGRQGVRETQYF. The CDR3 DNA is TGTGCCAGCAGTAAAGGTCGACAGGGGGTAAGAGAGACCCAGTACTTC.

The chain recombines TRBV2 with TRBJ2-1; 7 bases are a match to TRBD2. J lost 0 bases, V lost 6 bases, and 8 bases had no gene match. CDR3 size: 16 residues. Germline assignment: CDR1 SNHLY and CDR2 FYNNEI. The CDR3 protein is CASRVASGSSYNEQFF. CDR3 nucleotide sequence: TGTGCCAGCAGGGTGGCTAGCGGAAGCTCCTACAATGAGCAGTTCTTC.

The CDR3 coding sequence is TGTGCCAGCAGTGACCCCGACAGGGGAACACGGCAGCCCCAGCATTTT. Its protein is CASSDPDRGTRQPQHF. The chain carries TRBV6-4 and TRBJ1-5, with 8 bases that match TRBD1. Germline V gene lookup returns CDR1 MRHNA and CDR2 SNTAGT. V dropped 2 bases and J dropped 7; count of bases not matched to a gene: 10. The CDR3 totals 16 residues.

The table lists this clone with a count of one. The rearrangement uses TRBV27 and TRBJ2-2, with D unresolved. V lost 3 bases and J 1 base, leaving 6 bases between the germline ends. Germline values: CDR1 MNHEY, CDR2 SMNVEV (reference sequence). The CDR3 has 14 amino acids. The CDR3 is CASSFTGNTGELFF. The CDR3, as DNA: TGTGCCAGCAGTTTTACTGGGAACACCGGGGAGCTGTTTTTT.